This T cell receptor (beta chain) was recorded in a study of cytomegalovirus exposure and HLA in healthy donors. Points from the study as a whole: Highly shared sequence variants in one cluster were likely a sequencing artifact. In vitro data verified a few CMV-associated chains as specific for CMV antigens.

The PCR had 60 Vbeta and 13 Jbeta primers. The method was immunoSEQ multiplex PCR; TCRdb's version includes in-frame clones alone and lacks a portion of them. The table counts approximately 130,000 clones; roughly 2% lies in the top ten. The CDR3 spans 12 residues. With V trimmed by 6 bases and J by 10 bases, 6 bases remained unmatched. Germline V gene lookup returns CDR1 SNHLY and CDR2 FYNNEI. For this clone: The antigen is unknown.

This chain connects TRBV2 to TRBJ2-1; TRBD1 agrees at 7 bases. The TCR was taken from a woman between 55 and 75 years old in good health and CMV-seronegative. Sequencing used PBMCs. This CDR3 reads CASRTTGPEQFF. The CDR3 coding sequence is TGTGCCAGCAGGACGACAGGGCCCGAGCAGTTCTTC.